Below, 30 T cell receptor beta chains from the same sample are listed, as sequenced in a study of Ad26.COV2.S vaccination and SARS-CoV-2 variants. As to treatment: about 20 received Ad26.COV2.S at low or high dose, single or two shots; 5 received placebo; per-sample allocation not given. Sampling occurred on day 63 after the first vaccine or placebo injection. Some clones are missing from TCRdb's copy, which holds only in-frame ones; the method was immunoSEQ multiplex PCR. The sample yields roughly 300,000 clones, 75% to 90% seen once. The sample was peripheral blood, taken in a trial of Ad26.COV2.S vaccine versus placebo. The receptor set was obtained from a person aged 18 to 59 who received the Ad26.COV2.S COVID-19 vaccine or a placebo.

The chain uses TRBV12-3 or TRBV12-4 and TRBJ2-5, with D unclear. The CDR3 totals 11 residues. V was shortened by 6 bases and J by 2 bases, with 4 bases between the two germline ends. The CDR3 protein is CASSPQETQYF. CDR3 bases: TGTGCCAGCAGCCCGCAAGAGACCCAGTACTTC.

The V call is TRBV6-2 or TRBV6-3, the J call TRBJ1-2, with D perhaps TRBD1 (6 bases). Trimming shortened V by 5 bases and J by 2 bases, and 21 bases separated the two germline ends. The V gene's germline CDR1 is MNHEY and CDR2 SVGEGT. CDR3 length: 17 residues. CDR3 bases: TGTGCCAGCAGTAGAAGGGACACGGGCCTCAGGAACTATGGCTACACCTTC. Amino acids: CASSRRDTGLRNYGYTF.

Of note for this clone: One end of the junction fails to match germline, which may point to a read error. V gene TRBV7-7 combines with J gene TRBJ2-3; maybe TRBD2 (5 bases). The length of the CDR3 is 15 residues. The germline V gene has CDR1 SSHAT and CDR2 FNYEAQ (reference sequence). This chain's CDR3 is CASSRGRGYSDTQYF. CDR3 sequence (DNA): TGTGCTAGCAGCCGCGGGCGAGGGTACTCAGATACGCAGTATTTT.

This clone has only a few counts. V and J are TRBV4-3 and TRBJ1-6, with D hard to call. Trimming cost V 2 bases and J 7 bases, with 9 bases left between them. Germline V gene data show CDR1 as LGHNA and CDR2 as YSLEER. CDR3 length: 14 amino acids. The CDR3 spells CASSQKAVNSPLHF. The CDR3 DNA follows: TGCGCCAGCAGCCAAAAGGCGGTAAATTCACCCCTCCACTTT.

The CDR3 region has the DNA TGTGCCAGCAGCGTAGCTTCAGGTGGGGGTAGCGCCGGGGAGCTGTTTTTT. Amino acids: CASSVASGGGSAGELFF. The chain carries TRBV9 and TRBJ2-2; possibly TRBD1 or TRBD2 for D (5 bases each). The germline gives CDR1 SGDLS, CDR2 YYNGEE. With 0 bases removed from V and 6 bases from J, the gap between germline ends came to 18 bases. The CDR3 totals 17 residues. The whole variable domain, remainder taken from reference TRBV9 and TRBJ2-2, is DSGVTQTPKHLITATGQRVTLRCSPRSGDLSVYWYQQSLDQGLQFLIQYYNGEERAKGNILERFSAQQFPDLHSELNLSSLELGDSALYFCASSVASGGGSAGELFFGEGSRLTVL.

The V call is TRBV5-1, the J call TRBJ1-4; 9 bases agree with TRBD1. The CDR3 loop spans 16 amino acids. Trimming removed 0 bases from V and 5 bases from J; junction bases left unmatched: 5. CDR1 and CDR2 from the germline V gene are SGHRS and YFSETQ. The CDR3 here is CASSLAYGTGNEKLFF. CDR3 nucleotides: TGCGCCAGCAGCTTGGCGTACGGGACAGGGAATGAAAAACTGTTTTTT.

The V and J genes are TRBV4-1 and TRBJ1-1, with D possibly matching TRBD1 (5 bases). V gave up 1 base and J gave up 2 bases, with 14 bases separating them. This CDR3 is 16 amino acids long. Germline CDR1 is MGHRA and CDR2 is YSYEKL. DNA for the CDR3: TGCGCCAGCAGCCAAGCTACAGGCATAGAAAACACTGAAGCTTTCTTT. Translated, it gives CASSQATGIENTEAFF.

CDR3 DNA sequence: TGTGCCAGCAGTGCCGGACAGGGGGCTGGAGAGACCCAGTACTTC. It specifies CASSAGQGAGETQYF. The chain carries TRBV9 and TRBJ2-5; 11 nucleotides align to TRBD1. The germline gives CDR1 SGDLS, CDR2 YYNGEE. The CDR3 sequence is 15 residues long. The ends lost 5 bases at V and 4 bases at J; junction bases unmatched: 7. Filled out from reference TRBV9 and TRBJ2-5, the complete variable domain reads DSGVTQTPKHLITATGQRVTLRCSPRSGDLSVYWYQQSLDQGLQFLIQYYNGEERAKGNILERFSAQQFPDLHSELNLSSLELGDSALYFCASSAGQGAGETQYFGPGTRLLVL.

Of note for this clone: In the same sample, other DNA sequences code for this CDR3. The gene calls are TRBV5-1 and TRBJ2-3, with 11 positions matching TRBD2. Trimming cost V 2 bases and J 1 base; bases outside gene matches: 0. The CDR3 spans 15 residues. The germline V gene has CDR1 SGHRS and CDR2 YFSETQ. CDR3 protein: CASSLLAGGTDTQYF. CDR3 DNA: TGCGCCAGCAGCTTACTAGCGGGGGGCACAGATACGCAGTATTTT.

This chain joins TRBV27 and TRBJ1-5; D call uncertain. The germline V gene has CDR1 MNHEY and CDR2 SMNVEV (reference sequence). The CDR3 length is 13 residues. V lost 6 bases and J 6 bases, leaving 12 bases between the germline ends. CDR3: CASSWDAGQPQHF. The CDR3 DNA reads TGTGCCAGCAGCTGGGATGCGGGTCAGCCCCAGCATTTT.

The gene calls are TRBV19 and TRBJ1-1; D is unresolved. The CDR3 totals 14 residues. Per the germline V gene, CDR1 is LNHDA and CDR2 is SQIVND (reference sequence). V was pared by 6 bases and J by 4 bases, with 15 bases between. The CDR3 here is CASRSRGLGTEAFF. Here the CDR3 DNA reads TGTGCCAGTAGATCCCGAGGGTTGGGCACTGAAGCTTTCTTT.

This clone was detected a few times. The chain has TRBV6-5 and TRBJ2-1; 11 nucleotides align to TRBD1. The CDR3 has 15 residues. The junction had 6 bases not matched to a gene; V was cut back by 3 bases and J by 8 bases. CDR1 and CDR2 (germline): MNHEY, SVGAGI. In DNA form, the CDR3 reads TGTGCCAGCAGTTATATGGGACAGGGGGGCGATGAGCAGTTCTTC. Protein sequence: CASSYMGQGGDEQFF.

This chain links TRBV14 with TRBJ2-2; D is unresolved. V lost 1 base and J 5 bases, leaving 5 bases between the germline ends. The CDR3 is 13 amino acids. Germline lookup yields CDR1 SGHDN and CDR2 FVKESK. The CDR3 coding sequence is TGTGCCAGCAGCCAAGCGGGTACCGGGGAGCTGTTTTTT. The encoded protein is CASSQAGTGELFF.

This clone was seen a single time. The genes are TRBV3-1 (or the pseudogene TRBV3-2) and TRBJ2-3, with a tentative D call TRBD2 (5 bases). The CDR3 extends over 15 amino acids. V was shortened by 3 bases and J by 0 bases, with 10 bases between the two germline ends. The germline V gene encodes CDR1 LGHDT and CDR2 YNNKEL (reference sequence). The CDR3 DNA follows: TGTGCCAGCAGCCACTCTAGCCCGAGCACAGATACGCAGTATTTT. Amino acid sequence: CASSHSSPSTDTQYF.

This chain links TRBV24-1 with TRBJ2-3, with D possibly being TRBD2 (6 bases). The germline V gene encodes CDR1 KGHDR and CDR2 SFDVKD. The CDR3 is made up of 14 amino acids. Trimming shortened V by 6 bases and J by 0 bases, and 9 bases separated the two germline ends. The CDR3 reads CATSMSGSTDTQYF. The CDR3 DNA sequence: TGTGCCACCAGTATGAGCGGGAGCACAGATACGCAGTATTTT.

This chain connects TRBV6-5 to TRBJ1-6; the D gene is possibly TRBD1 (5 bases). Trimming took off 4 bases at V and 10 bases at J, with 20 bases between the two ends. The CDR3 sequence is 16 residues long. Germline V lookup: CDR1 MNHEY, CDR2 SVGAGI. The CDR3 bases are TGTGCCAGCAGTTCGGGGCCTCATTCAGGAGGATCACCCCTCCACTTT. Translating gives CASSSGPHSGGSPLHF.

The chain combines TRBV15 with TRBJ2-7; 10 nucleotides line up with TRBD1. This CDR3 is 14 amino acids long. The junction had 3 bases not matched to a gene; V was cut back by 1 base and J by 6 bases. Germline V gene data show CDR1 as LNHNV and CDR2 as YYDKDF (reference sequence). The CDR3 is CATSRGGQGFEQYF. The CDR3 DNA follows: TGTGCCACCAGCAGAGGGGGACAGGGGTTCGAGCAGTACTTC.

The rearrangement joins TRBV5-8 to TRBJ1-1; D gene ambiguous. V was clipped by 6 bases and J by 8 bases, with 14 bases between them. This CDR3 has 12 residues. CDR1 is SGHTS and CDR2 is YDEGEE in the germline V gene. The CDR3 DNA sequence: TGTGCCAGCAACCCCGACGATCGGGAAGCTTTCTTT. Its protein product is CASNPDDREAFF.

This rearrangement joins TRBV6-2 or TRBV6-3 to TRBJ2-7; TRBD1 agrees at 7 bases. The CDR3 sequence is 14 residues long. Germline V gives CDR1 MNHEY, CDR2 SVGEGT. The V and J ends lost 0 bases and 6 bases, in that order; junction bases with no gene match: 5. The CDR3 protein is CASSYSRQGSEQYF. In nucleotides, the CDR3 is TGTGCCAGCAGTTACTCAAGACAGGGTAGCGAGCAGTACTTC.

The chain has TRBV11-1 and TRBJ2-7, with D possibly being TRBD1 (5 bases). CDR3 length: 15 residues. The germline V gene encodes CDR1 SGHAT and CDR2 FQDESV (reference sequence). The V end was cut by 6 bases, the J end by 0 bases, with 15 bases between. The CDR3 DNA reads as TGTGCCAGCAGTCCGAAGTCTGGGGCCTCCTACGAGCAGTACTTC. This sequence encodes CASSPKSGASYEQYF.

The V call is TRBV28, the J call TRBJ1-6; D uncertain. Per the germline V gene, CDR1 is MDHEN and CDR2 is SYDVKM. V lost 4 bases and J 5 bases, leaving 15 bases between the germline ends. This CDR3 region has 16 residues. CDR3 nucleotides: TGTGCCAGCAGTTCCCCCCTAAGTCCCGATAATTCACCCCTCCACTTT. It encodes CASSSPLSPDNSPLHF.

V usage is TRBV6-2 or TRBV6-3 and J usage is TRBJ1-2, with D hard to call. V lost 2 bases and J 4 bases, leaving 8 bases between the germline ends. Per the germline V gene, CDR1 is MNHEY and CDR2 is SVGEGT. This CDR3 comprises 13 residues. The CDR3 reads CASSYGPVYGYTF. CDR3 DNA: TGTGCCAGCAGTTACGGGCCAGTCTATGGCTACACCTTC.

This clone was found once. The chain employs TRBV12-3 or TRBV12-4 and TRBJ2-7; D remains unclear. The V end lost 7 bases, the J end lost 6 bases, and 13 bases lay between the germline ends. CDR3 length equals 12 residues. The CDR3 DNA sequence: TGTGCCAGCACTCCGCCTTCTGGCGAGCAGTACTTC. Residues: CASTPPSGEQYF.

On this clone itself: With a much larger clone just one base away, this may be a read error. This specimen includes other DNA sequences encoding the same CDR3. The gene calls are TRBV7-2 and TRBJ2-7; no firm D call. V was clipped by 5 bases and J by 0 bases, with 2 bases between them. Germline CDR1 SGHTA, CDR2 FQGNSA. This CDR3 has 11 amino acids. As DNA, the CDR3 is TGTGCCAGCAGCCCCTCCTACGAGCAGTACTTC. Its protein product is CASSPSYEQYF.

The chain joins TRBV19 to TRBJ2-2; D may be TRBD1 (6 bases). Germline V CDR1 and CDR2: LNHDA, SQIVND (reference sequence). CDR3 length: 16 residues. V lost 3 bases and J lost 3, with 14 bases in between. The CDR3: CASSMEEAGDTGELFF. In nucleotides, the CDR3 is TGTGCCAGTAGTATGGAGGAGGCAGGGGACACCGGGGAGCTGTTTTTT.

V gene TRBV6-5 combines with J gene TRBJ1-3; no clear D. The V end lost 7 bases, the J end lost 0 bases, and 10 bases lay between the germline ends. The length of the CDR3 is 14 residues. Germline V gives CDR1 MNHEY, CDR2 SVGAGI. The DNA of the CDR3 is TGTGCCAGCACCTCGTTATACTCTGGAAACACCATATATTTT. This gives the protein CASTSLYSGNTIYF.

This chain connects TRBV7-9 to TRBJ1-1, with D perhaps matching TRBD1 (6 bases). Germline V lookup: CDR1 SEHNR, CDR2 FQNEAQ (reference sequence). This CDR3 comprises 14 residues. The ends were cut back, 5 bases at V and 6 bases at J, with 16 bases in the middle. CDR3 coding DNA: TGTGCCAGCAGCCTCACACAGGGAAGCTCTGAAGCTTTCTTT. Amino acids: CASSLTQGSSEAFF.

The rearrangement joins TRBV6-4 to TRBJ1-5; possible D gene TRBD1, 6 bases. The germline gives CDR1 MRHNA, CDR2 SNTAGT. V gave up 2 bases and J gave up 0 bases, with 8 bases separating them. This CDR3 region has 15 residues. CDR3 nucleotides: TGTGCCAGCAGTGACAGGGGGTATAGCAATCAGCCCCAGCATTTT. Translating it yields CASSDRGYSNQPQHF.

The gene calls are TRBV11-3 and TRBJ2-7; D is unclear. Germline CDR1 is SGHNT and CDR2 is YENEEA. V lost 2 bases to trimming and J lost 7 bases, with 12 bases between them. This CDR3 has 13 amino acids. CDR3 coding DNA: TGTGCCAGCAGCTTAAGACCGACTGGGGAGCAGTACTTC. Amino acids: CASSLRPTGEQYF.

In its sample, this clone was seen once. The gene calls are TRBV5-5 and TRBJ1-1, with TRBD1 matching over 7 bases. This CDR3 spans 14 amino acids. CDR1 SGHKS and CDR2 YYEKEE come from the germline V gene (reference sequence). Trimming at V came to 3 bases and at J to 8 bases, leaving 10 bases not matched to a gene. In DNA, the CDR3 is TGTGCCAGCAGCTCTACGACAGGGCTGTCGGAAGCTTTCTTT. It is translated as CASSSTTGLSEAFF.